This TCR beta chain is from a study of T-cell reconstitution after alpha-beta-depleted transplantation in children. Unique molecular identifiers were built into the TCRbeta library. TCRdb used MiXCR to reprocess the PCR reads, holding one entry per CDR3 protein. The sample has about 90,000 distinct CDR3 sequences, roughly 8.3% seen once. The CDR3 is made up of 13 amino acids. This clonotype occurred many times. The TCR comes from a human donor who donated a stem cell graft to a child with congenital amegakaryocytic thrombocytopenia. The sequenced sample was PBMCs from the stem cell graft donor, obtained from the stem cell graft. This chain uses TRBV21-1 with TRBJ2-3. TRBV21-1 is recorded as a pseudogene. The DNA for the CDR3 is TGTGCCAGCACCCCGTCGGAGACAGATACGCAGTATTTT. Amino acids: CASTPSETDTQYF.